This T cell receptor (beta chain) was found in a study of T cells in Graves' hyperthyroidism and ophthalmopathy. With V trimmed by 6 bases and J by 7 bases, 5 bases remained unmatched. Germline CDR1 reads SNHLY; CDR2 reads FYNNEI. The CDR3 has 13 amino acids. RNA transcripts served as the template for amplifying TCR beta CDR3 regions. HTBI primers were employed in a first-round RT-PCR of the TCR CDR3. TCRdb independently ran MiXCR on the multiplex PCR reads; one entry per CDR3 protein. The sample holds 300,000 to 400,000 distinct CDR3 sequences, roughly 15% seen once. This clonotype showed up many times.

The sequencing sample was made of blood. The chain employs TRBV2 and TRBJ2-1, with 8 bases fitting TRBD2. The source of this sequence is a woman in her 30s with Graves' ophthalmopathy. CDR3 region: CASRTGGRNEQFF. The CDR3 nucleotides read TGTGCCAGCAGGACGGGGGGGCGGAATGAGCAGTTCTTC.